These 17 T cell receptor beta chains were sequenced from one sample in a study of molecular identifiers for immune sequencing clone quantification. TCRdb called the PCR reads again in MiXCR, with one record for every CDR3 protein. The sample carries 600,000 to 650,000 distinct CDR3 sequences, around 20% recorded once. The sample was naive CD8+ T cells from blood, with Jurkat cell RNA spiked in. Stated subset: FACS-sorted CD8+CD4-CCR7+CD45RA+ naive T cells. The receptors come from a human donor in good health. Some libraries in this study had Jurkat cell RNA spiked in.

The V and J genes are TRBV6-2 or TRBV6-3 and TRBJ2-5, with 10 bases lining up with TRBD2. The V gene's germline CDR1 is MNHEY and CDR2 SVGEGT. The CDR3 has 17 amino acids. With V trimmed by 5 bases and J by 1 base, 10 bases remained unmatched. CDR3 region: CASSQWVAGGTQETQYF. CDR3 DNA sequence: TGTGCCAGCAGTCAGTGGGTAGCGGGGGGCACCCAAGAGACCCAGTACTTC.

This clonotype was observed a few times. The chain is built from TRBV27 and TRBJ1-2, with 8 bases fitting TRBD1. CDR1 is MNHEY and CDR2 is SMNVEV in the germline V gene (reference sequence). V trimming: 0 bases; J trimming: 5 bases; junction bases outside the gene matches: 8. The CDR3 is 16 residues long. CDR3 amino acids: CASSLSAGQGQYGYTF. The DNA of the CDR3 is TGTGCCAGCAGTTTATCGGCCGGACAGGGACAATATGGCTACACCTTC.

The CDR3 loop is CASSETVNSPLHF. The CDR3 DNA sequence: TGTGCCAGCAGTGAGACTGTTAATTCACCCCTCCACTTT. The gene calls are TRBV6-4 and TRBJ1-6; D remains unclear. There are 13 residues in the CDR3. Trimming left V 3 bases short and J 6 bases short, with 6 bases between. Germline CDR1 MRHNA, CDR2 SNTAGT.

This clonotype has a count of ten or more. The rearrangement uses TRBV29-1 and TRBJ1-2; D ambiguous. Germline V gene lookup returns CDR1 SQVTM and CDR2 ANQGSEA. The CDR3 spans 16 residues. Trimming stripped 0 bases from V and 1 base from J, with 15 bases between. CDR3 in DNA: TGCAGCGTTGAAGAACAACCGACATACGATAACTATGGCTACACCTTC. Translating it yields CSVEEQPTYDNYGYTF.

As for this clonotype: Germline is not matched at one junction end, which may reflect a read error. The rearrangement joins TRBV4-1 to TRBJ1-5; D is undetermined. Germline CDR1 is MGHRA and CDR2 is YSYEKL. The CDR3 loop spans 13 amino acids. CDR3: CAGSQDANQPQHF. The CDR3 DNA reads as TGCGCCGGCAGCCAAGACGCCAATCAGCCCCAGCATTTT.

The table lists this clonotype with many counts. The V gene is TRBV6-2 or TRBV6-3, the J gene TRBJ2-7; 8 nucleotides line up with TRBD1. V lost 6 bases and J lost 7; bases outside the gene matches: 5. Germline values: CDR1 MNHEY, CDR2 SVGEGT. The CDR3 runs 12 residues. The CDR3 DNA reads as TGTGCCAGCAGCCCGGACAGGGCGGAGCAGTACTTC. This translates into CASSPDRAEQYF.

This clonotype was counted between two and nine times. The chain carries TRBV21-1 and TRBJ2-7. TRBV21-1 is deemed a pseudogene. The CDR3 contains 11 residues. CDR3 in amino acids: CASSESNYYYF. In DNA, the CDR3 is TGTGCCAGCAGCGAGTCAAACTACTACTACTTC.

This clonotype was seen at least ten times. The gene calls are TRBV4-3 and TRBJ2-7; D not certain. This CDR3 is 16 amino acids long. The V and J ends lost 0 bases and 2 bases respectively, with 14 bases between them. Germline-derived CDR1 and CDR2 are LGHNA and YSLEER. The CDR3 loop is CASSQDGLPRPYEQYF. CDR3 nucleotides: TGCGCCAGCAGCCAAGATGGTCTGCCACGACCCTACGAGCAGTACTTC.

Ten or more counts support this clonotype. CDR3 residues: CASSRLEEEQFF. CDR3 bases: TGTGCCAGCAGCCGCTTAGAGGAGGAGCAGTTCTTC. The genes are TRBV14 and TRBJ2-1; the D is unclear. Germline loops: CDR1 SGHDN, CDR2 FVKESK. The CDR3 consists of 12 residues. Trimming shortened V by 4 bases and J by 10 bases, and 11 bases separated the two germline ends. The complete variable domain, with remaining parts taken from reference TRBV14 and TRBJ2-1, reads EAGVTQFPSHSVIEKGQTVTLRCDPISGHDNLYWYRRVMGKEIKFLLHFVKESKQDESGMPNNRFLAERTGGTYSTLKVQPAELEDSGVYFCASSRLEEEQFFGPGTRLTVL.

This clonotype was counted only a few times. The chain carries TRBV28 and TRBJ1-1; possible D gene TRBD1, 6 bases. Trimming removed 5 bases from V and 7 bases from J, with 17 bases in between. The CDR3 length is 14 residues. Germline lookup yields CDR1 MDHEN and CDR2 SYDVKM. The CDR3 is CASSPQGIVGEAFF. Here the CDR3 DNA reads TGTGCCAGCAGTCCCCAGGGGATCGTCGGTGAAGCTTTCTTT.

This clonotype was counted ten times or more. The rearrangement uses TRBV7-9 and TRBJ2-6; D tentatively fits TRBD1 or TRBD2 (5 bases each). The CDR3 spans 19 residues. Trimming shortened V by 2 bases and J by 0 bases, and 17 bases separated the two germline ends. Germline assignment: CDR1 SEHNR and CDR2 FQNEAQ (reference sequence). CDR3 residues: CASSLKFRGVDSGANVLTF. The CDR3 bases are TGTGCCAGCAGCTTAAAGTTTAGGGGAGTTGACTCTGGGGCCAACGTCCTGACTTTC.

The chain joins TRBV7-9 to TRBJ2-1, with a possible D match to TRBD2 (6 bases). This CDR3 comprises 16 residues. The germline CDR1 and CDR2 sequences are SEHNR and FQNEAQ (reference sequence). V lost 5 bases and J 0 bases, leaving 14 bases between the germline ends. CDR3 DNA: TGTGCCAGCAGCGGGAGCGGGCCTACCTCCTACAATGAGCAGTTCTTC. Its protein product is CASSGSGPTSYNEQFF.

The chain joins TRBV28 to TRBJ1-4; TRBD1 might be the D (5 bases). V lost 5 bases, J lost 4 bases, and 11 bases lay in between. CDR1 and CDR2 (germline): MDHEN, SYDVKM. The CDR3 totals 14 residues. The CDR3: CASSHRQFNEKLFF. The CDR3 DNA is TGTGCCAGCAGTCACAGACAGTTTAATGAAAAACTGTTTTTT.

CDR3 sequence (DNA): TGTGCCAGCAGCACCGGGACAGGGGTAAGAGAGACCCAGTACTTC. It is translated as CASSTGTGVRETQYF. The chain joins TRBV5-6 to TRBJ2-5; 10 bases match TRBD1. With 4 bases clipped from V and 4 bases from J, the junction kept 7 bases outside the gene matches. This CDR3 region has 15 residues. Germline CDR1 is SGHDT and CDR2 is YYEEEE.

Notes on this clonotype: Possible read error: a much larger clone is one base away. CDR3 protein: CASSQDRVSTDMQYF. Written as DNA, the CDR3 is TGTGCCAGCAGCCAAGACAGGGTTAGCACAGATATGCAGTATTTT. This chain uses TRBV14 with TRBJ2-3, with D tentatively TRBD1 (5 bases). CDR1 and CDR2 (germline): SGHDN, FVKESK. This CDR3 region has 15 residues.

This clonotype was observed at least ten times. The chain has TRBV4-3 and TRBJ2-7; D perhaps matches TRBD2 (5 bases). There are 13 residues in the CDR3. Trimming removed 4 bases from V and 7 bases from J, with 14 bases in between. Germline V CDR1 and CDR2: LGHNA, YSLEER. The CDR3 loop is CASSPGRVGEQYF. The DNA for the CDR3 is TGCGCCAGCAGCCCTGGGCGGGTTGGGGAGCAGTACTTC.

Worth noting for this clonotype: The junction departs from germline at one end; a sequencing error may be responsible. The CDR3 nucleotides read TGTGTCAGTAGTATAGGGACAGGAGACGGCGGACAGCCCCAGCATTTT. Translated, it gives CVSSIGTGDGGQPQHF. The chain joins TRBV19 to TRBJ1-5; 8 positions agree with TRBD1. Per the germline V gene, CDR1 is LNHDA and CDR2 is SQIVND (reference sequence). This CDR3 region has 16 residues.